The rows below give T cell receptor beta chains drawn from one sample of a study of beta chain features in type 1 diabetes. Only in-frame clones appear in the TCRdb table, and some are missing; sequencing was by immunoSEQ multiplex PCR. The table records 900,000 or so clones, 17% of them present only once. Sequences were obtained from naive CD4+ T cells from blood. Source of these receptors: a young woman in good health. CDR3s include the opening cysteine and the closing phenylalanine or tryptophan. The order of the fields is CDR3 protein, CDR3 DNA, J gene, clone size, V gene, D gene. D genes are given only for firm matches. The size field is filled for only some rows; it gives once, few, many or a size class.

CDR3 protein: CSGRWQETQYF
CDR3 DNA: TGCAGCGGGAGGTGGCAAGAGACCCAGTACTTC
J gene: TRBJ2-5
clone size: -
V gene: TRBV20-1
D gene: TRBD2

CDR3 protein: CAIRGRAGSPLHF
CDR3 DNA: TGTGCCATCAGGGGCCGGGCTGGTTCACCCCTCCACTTT
J gene: TRBJ1-6
clone size: few
V gene: TRBV10-3
D gene: -

CDR3 protein: CASSELGDGYTF
CDR3 DNA: TGCGCCAGCAGTGAGTTGGGTGACGGCTACACCTTC
J gene: TRBJ1-2
clone size: few
V gene: TRBV10-2
D gene: -

CDR3 protein: CASSVGGRTNEKLFF
CDR3 DNA: TGTGCCAGCAGCGTAGGGGGGAGGACTAATGAAAAACTGTTTTTT
J gene: TRBJ1-4
clone size: -
V gene: TRBV9
D gene: -

CDR3 protein: CASSPKGLAGGPSDTQYF
CDR3 DNA: TGTGCCAGCAGCCCAAAAGGACTAGCGGGAGGGCCATCAGATACGCAGTATTTT
J gene: TRBJ2-3
clone size: few
V gene: TRBV7-6
D gene: TRBD2

CDR3 protein: CASSPAGAGNTIYF
CDR3 DNA: TGTGCCAGCAGCCCTGCGGGAGCTGGAAACACCATATATTTT
J gene: TRBJ1-3
clone size: -
V gene: TRBV25-1
D gene: -

CDR3 protein: CAISEATSGSNEQFF
CDR3 DNA: TGTGCCATCAGTGAAGCGACTAGCGGGAGCAATGAGCAGTTCTTC
J gene: TRBJ2-1
clone size: -
V gene: TRBV10-3
D gene: TRBD2

CDR3 protein: CSVDIIGGVFYGYTF
CDR3 DNA: TGCAGCGTTGACATTATAGGAGGGGTGTTCTATGGCTACACCTTC
J gene: TRBJ1-2
clone size: -
V gene: TRBV29-1
D gene: -

CDR3 protein: CASSSPGTAGEQYF
CDR3 DNA: TGTGCCAGCTCATCACCAGGGACGGCCGGCGAGCAGTACTTC
J gene: TRBJ2-7
clone size: few
V gene: TRBV18
D gene: -

CDR3 protein: CATSRDRANTEAFF
CDR3 DNA: TGTGCCACCAGCAGAGACAGGGCTAACACTGAAGCTTTCTTT
J gene: TRBJ1-1
clone size: -
V gene: TRBV15
D gene: -

CDR3 protein: CASSFDRDGTDTQYF
CDR3 DNA: TGTGCCAGCAGCTTCGACAGGGACGGCACAGATACGCAGTATTTT
J gene: TRBJ2-3
clone size: few
V gene: TRBV13
D gene: TRBD1

CDR3 protein: CASSPGTSGQETQYF
CDR3 DNA: TGCGCCAGCAGCCCCGGGACTAGCGGGCAAGAGACCCAGTACTTC
J gene: TRBJ2-5
clone size: -
V gene: TRBV4-3
D gene: TRBD2

CDR3 protein: CASSPDGVRDTQYF
CDR3 DNA: TGTGCCAGCTCACCCGATGGCGTAAGAGATACGCAGTATTTT
J gene: TRBJ2-3
clone size: -
V gene: TRBV18
D gene: -

CDR3 protein: CASSSPAVPTDTQYF
CDR3 DNA: TGCGCCAGCAGCTCCCCGGCGGTGCCTACAGATACGCAGTATTTT
J gene: TRBJ2-3
clone size: -
V gene: TRBV5-1
D gene: -

CDR3 protein: CASSFLDRAYEQYF
CDR3 DNA: TGCGCCAGCAGCTTTCTAGACAGGGCCTACGAGCAGTACTTC
J gene: TRBJ2-7
clone size: -
V gene: TRBV5-1
D gene: TRBD1

CDR3 protein: CASSPGPQETQYF
CDR3 DNA: TGTGCCAGCAGCCCCGGACCACAAGAGACCCAGTACTTC
J gene: TRBJ2-5
clone size: few
V gene: TRBV9
D gene: -

CDR3 protein: CATAPGDQETQYF
CDR3 DNA: TGTGCCACCGCGCCCGGGGATCAAGAGACCCAGTACTTC
J gene: TRBJ2-5
clone size: -
V gene: TRBV11-2
D gene: -

CDR3 protein: CAISEPTLYEQYF
CDR3 DNA: TGTGCCATCAGTGAGCCGACACTTTACGAGCAGTACTTC
J gene: TRBJ2-7
clone size: -
V gene: TRBV10-3
D gene: -

CDR3 protein: CASSPYKGQFYNEQFF
CDR3 DNA: TGTGCCAGTAGTCCGTACAAGGGACAGTTTTACAATGAGCAGTTCTTC
J gene: TRBJ2-1
clone size: -
V gene: TRBV19
D gene: TRBD1

CDR3 protein: CASSFFIFDIQYF
CDR3 DNA: TGTGCCAGCAGCTTTTTTATATTTGACATTCAGTACTTC
J gene: TRBJ2-4
clone size: few
V gene: TRBV7-2
D gene: -

CDR3 protein: CASSPGQAWEQYF
CDR3 DNA: TGTGCCAGCTCACCAGGACAGGCCTGGGAGCAGTACTTC
J gene: TRBJ2-7
clone size: -
V gene: TRBV18
D gene: TRBD1

CDR3 protein: CASSPQGNTGELFF
CDR3 DNA: TGTGCCAGCAGCCCACAGGGGAACACCGGGGAGCTGTTTTTT
J gene: TRBJ2-2
clone size: -
V gene: TRBV7-2
D gene: -

CDR3 protein: CASSPGRSQISYTF
CDR3 DNA: TGCGCCAGCAGCCCGGGACGCTCTCAAATAAGCTACACCTTC
J gene: TRBJ1-2
clone size: few
V gene: TRBV5-1
D gene: -

CDR3 protein: CASSTGDNEQFF
CDR3 DNA: TGTGCCAGCTCCACGGGCGACAATGAGCAGTTCTTC
J gene: TRBJ2-1
clone size: few
V gene: TRBV18
D gene: -

CDR3 protein: CASSQGQGNYEQYF
CDR3 DNA: TGTGCCAGCAGCCAAGGACAGGGAAACTACGAGCAGTACTTC
J gene: TRBJ2-7
clone size: few
V gene: TRBV5-4
D gene: TRBD1

CDR3 protein: CASSRRDRGSGELFF
CDR3 DNA: TGCGCCAGCAGCCGCCGGGACAGGGGATCCGGGGAGCTGTTTTTT
J gene: TRBJ2-2
clone size: -
V gene: TRBV5-1
D gene: TRBD1

CDR3 protein: CASSVRRGGSEQFF
CDR3 DNA: TGTGCCAGCAGCGTACGCAGGGGCGGGAGTGAGCAGTTCTTC
J gene: TRBJ2-1
clone size: few
V gene: TRBV9
D gene: -

CDR3 protein: CASSLLEGGLNNQPQHF
CDR3 DNA: TGTGCCAGCAGCTTATTGGAGGGGGGGCTGAACAATCAGCCCCAGCATTTT
J gene: TRBJ1-5
clone size: few
V gene: TRBV14
D gene: -

CDR3 protein: CASSPQRDSSTYEQYF
CDR3 DNA: TGTGCCAGCAGCCCCCAACGGGACAGCTCGACCTACGAGCAGTACTTC
J gene: TRBJ2-7
clone size: -
V gene: TRBV9
D gene: TRBD1

CDR3 protein: CASSLRGGAKNIQYF
CDR3 DNA: TGTGCCAGCAGTTTGAGAGGGGGAGCCAAAAACATTCAGTACTTC
J gene: TRBJ2-4
clone size: few
V gene: TRBV28
D gene: -

CDR3 protein: CAISAGEGLELNTEAFF
CDR3 DNA: TGTGCCATCAGTGCGGGGGAAGGGCTTGAGTTGAACACTGAAGCTTTCTTT
J gene: TRBJ1-1
clone size: few
V gene: TRBV10-3
D gene: -

CDR3 protein: CASSPRVGVLDIQYF
CDR3 DNA: TGTGCCAGCTCACCACGGGTCGGCGTTTTGGACATTCAGTACTTC
J gene: TRBJ2-4
clone size: few
V gene: TRBV18
D gene: -

CDR3 protein: CASCGTGGPGANVLTF
CDR3 DNA: TGTGCCAGTTGTGGGACAGGGGGCCCAGGGGCCAACGTCCTGACTTTC
J gene: TRBJ2-6
clone size: few
V gene: TRBV19
D gene: TRBD1

CDR3 protein: CASSRQGGSYEQYF
CDR3 DNA: TGTGCCAGCAGCCGTCAAGGGGGATCCTACGAGCAGTACTTC
J gene: TRBJ2-7
clone size: -
V gene: TRBV11-2
D gene: -

CDR3 protein: CASCLAGGYEQYF
CDR3 DNA: TGTGCCAGCTGTCTAGCGGGAGGCTACGAGCAGTACTTC
J gene: TRBJ2-7
clone size: few
V gene: TRBV25-1
D gene: TRBD2

CDR3 protein: CASSRRKGGGTQYF
CDR3 DNA: TGTGCCAGCAGTCGGCGCAAGGGGGGAGGTACGCAGTATTTT
J gene: TRBJ2-3
clone size: -
V gene: TRBV6-5
D gene: -

CDR3 protein: CAISNRGVGSNQPQHF
CDR3 DNA: TGTGCCATCAGTAACAGGGGCGTAGGGAGCAATCAGCCCCAGCATTTT
J gene: TRBJ1-5
clone size: -
V gene: TRBV10-3
D gene: TRBD1

CDR3 protein: CASGRVSNEKLFF
CDR3 DNA: TGTGCCAGCGGCCGGGTCTCTAATGAAAAACTGTTTTTT
J gene: TRBJ1-4
clone size: -
V gene: TRBV4-2
D gene: -

CDR3 protein: CASSILSSTDTQYF
CDR3 DNA: TGTGCCAGTAGTATACTTTCAAGCACAGATACGCAGTATTTT
J gene: TRBJ2-3
clone size: -
V gene: TRBV19
D gene: -

CDR3 protein: CSVRTGSGYGYTF
CDR3 DNA: TGCAGCGTAAGGACAGGGTCTGGCTATGGCTACACCTTC
J gene: TRBJ1-2
clone size: few
V gene: TRBV29-1
D gene: TRBD1

CDR3 protein: CASSPRTGPFANTGELFF
CDR3 DNA: TGTGCCAGCAGCCCGCGGACAGGGCCCTTCGCGAACACCGGGGAGCTGTTTTTT
J gene: TRBJ2-2
clone size: -
V gene: TRBV7-8
D gene: TRBD1

CDR3 protein: CSVELRVRAYNEQFF
CDR3 DNA: TGCAGCGTTGAATTAAGGGTGAGAGCCTACAATGAGCAGTTCTTC
J gene: TRBJ2-1
clone size: few
V gene: TRBV29-1
D gene: -

CDR3 protein: CAISEEQGVAFF
CDR3 DNA: TGTGCCATCAGTGAAGAGCAGGGCGTCGCTTTCTTT
J gene: TRBJ1-1
clone size: -
V gene: TRBV10-3
D gene: -

CDR3 protein: CASSLTGPYGYTF
CDR3 DNA: TGTGCCAGCAGCCTCACAGGGCCCTATGGCTACACCTTC
J gene: TRBJ1-2
clone size: -
V gene: TRBV7-2
D gene: -